This T cell receptor beta chain appears in the sequencing data of a study of blood T cell repertoires in COVID-19. Study-level background: The cDNA or gDNA used as material had been derived from T cells, B-cell-depleted T cells, or PBMCs.

This study enrolled people aged about 18 to 100 from 24 US geographic areas. Cohorts were assigned according to the clinical history that participants reported. Recovered participants had two consecutive negative NP/OP PCR tests, healthcare professional clearance, or symptom resolution. Assay used: immunoSEQ multiplex PCR; TCRdb lists only in-frame clones, some missing. This sample has hundreds of thousands of clones; around 90% occur once, and the top ten carry 3%. The CDR3 runs to 15 residues. Germline CDR1 SGHTS, CDR2 YDEGEE. V lost 4 bases and J lost 5; bases outside the gene matches: 7. What was sequenced was PBMCs or T cells enriched from blood (not recorded which). The chain combines TRBV5-8 with TRBJ2-1; 9 nucleotides agree with TRBD1. The sequence came from a woman between 45 and 65 years old who had recovered from COVID-19. The CDR3 nucleotides read TGTGCCAGCAGCCGGCCGGGACAGGGTAACAATGAGCAGTTCTTC. Translated, it gives CASSRPGQGNNEQFF.